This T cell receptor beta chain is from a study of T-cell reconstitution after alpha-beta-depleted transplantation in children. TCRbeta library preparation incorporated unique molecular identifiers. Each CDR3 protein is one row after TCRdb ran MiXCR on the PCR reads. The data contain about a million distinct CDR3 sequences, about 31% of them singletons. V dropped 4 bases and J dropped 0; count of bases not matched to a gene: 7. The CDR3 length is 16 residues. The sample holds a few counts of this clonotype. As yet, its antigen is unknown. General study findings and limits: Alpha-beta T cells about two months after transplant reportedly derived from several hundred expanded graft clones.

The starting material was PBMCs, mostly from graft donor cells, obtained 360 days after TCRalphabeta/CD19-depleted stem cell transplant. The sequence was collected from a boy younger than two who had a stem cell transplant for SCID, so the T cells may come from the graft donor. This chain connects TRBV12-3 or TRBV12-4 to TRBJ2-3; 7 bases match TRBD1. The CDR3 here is CASSSRQGFSTDTQYF. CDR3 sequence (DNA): TGTGCCAGCAGTTCTCGACAGGGCTTTAGCACAGATACGCAGTATTTT.